This is a list of T cell receptor beta chains from one sample in a study of shared clonotypes between healthy human individuals. Assay used: immunoSEQ multiplex PCR; TCRdb lists only in-frame clones, some missing. The table has 2,500,000 or so clones, 90% to 95% seen once. Source material: naive CD4+ T cells from PBMCs. Receptors originate from a man between 18 and 29 years old in good health. Some clones in this sample may be carry-over from other donors' samples. The CDR3 runs from the conserved cysteine through the conserved F or W. The order of the fields is V gene, J gene, CDR3 protein.

>TRBV27|TRBJ1-1
CASSFGRGVNTEAFF
>TRBV18|TRBJ2-7
CASSPPGGGNDEQYF
>TRBV6-5|TRBJ1-6
CASRIQGISSPLHF
>TRBV19|TRBJ1-5
CASKPDSNQPQHF
>TRBV7-8|TRBJ2-7
CASSLGQPYEQYF
>TRBV6-6|TRBJ2-7
CASSYSSRFEQYF
>TRBV6-1|TRBJ1-4
CASSVVATNEKLFF
>TRBV7-9|TRBJ2-1
CASTLLANEQFF
>TRBV7-8|TRBJ2-7
CASSLVEAYLEQYF
>TRBV6-6|TRBJ2-7
CASSYYRQASYEQYF
>TRBV9|TRBJ2-7
CASSASGTGSYEQYF
>TRBV5-1|TRBJ2-3
CASSSGTADTDTQYF
>TRBV28|TRBJ1-5
CASIQGGAQPQHF
>TRBV2|TRBJ2-1
CASSRDRGLYNEQFF
>TRBV13|TRBJ2-3
CASSTYRTSGSTDTQYF
>TRBV14|TRBJ2-7
CASSPKRDTLEQYF
>TRBV7-2|TRBJ1-1
CASDRGLNTEAFF